The 11 T cell receptor beta chains below come from one sample, sequenced in a study of blood T cell repertoires in COVID-19. Assay: immunoSEQ multiplex PCR; the TCRdb copy retains only in-frame clones and omits some. The repertoire includes 400,000 or so clones, 80% to 95% of them detected once, and about 0.6% sits in the top ten. Input material: PBMCs or T cells enriched from blood (not recorded which). All receptors derive from a man between 18 and 29 years old who had recovered from COVID-19.

The chain links TRBV19 to TRBJ2-7; TRBD2 is a possible D gene (6 bases). Germline V gene sequence: CDR1 LNHDA, CDR2 SQIVND (reference sequence). The germline V and J ends were trimmed by 1 base and 2 bases, with 12 bases remaining between them. The CDR3 is made up of 15 amino acids. The CDR3 loop reads CASSIGRGEAYEQYF. CDR3 nucleotide sequence: TGTGCCAGTAGTATAGGTCGCGGGGAAGCCTACGAGCAGTACTTC.

J is TRBJ1-5 and V is TRBV6-5; TRBD1 matches 7 bases. Germline CDR1 and CDR2: MNHEY and SVGAGI. This CDR3 comprises 15 residues. J gave up 5 bases and V 6 bases, and 10 bases lay outside the gene matches. The CDR3 sequence is CASRPTGPGDQPQHF. DNA of the CDR3: TGTGCCAGCAGGCCGACAGGGCCTGGTGATCAGCCCCAGCATTTT.

This clone was seen only a few times. The rearrangement links TRBV13 to TRBJ1-5; unclear D gene. The CDR3 is 12 amino acids. Germline CDR1 PRHDT, CDR2 FYEKMQ (reference sequence). With 3 bases removed from V and 7 bases from J, the gap between germline ends came to 7 bases. In DNA form, the CDR3 reads TGTGCCAGCAGCTTCGCGGGGCAGCCCCAGCATTTT. Its protein is CASSFAGQPQHF.

The DNA for the CDR3 is TGTGCCACCAGCAGAACCAGGGAGGACTATGGCTACACCTTC. It encodes CATSRTREDYGYTF. The chain has TRBV15 and TRBJ1-2; tentatively, D is TRBD1 (5 bases). CDR3 length equals 14 residues. V shed 2 bases and J shed 3 bases, with 10 bases lying between them. Germline V gives CDR1 LNHNV, CDR2 YYDKDF (reference sequence).

This chain connects TRBV27 to TRBJ2-1, with a weak D call TRBD1 (6 bases). Germline CDR1 MNHEY, CDR2 SMNVEV (reference sequence). This CDR3 contains 14 residues. V lost 4 bases, J lost 4 bases, and 11 bases lay in between. CDR3 region: CASSSSDRYNEQFF. The CDR3 DNA is TGTGCCAGCAGTTCCTCGGACAGATACAATGAGCAGTTCTTC.

The chain combines TRBV14 with TRBJ1-6; D uncertain. Germline CDR1 reads SGHDN; CDR2 reads FVKESK. The V and J ends lost 1 base and 0 bases respectively, with 10 bases between them. The CDR3 consists of 17 residues. The CDR3 bases are TGTGCCAGCAGCCAAGTGGTGGCCAGCTCCTATAATTCACCCCTCCACTTT. Its protein product is CASSQVVASSYNSPLHF.

The chain couples TRBV18 to TRBJ2-1; 8 bases line up with TRBD2. Germline-derived CDR1 and CDR2 are KGHSH and LQKENI. Losses at the gene ends were 4 bases for V and 10 bases for J; bases not matched to a gene: 12. The CDR3 has 15 amino acids. CDR3 region: CASSQGLAKGREQFF. For the CDR3, the DNA is TGTGCCAGCTCACAAGGACTAGCAAAGGGTAGAGAGCAGTTCTTC.

The chain is built from TRBV27 and TRBJ2-6; TRBD1 is a possible D gene (6 bases). Germline CDR1 reads MNHEY; CDR2 reads SMNVEV (reference sequence). The CDR3 is 13 amino acids. Trimming cost V 8 bases and J 2 bases, with 7 bases left between them. The CDR3 sequence is CASYRAGANVLTF. As DNA, the CDR3 is TGTGCCAGCTACAGGGCTGGGGCCAACGTCCTGACTTTC.

The V and J genes are TRBV7-2 and TRBJ1-1, with unresolved D. Germline loops: CDR1 SGHTA, CDR2 FQGNSA. Trimming removed 2 bases from V and 2 bases from J, with 9 bases in between. The CDR3 has 14 residues. Written as DNA, the CDR3 is TGTGCCAGCAGCTTAAGACAAACTAACACTGAAGCTTTCTTT. This gives the protein CASSLRQTNTEAFF. Full variable domain (missing parts from reference TRBV7-2 and TRBJ1-1): GAGVSQSPSNKVTEKGKDVELRCDPISGHTALYWYRQSLGQGLEFLIYFQGNSAPDKSGLPSDRFSAERTGGSVSTLTIQRTQQEDSAVYLCASSLRQTNTEAFFGQGTRLTVV.

This sequence joins TRBV3-1 (or the pseudogene TRBV3-2) and TRBJ2-1, with D perhaps matching TRBD2 (6 bases). Germline values: CDR1 LGHDT, CDR2 YNNKEL (reference sequence). The CDR3 runs 11 residues. Trimming shortened V by 4 bases and J by 9 bases, and 7 bases separated the two germline ends. CDR3 sequence: CASSRRGEQFF. Written as DNA, the CDR3 is TGTGCCAGCAGCCGGAGGGGTGAGCAGTTCTTC.

The chain recombines TRBV14 with TRBJ2-1; the D is unclear. V lost 2 bases, J lost 0 bases, and 11 bases lay in between. The CDR3 sequence is 16 residues long. Germline CDR1 is SGHDN and CDR2 is FVKESK. CDR3: CASSQLASGSYNEQFF. DNA for the CDR3: TGTGCCAGCAGCCAATTGGCCTCGGGCTCCTACAATGAGCAGTTCTTC.